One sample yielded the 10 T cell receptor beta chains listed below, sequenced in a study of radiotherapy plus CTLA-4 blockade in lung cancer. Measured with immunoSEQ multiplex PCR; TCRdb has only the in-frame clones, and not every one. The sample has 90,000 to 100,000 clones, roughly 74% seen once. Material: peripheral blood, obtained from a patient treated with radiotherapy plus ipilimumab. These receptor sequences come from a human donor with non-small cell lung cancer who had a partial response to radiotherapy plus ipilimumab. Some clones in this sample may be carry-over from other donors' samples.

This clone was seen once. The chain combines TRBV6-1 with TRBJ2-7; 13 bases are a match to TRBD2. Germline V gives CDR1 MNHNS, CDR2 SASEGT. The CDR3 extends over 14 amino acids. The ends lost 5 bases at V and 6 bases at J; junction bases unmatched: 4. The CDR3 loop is CASSTTSGRSEQYF. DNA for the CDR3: TGTGCCAGCAGTACGACTAGCGGGAGGAGCGAGCAGTACTTC.

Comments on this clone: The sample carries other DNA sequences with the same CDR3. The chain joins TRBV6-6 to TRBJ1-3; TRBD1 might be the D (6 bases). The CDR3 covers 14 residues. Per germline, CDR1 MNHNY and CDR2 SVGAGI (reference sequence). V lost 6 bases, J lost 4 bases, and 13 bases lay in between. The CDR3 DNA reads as TGTGCCAGCAGCCGTACAGGGAACGGAAACACCATATATTTT. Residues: CASSRTGNGNTIYF.

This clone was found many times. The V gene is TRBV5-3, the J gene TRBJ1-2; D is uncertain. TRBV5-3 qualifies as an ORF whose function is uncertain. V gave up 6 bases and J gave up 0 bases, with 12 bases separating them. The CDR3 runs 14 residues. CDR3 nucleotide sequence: TGTGCCAGAAAGCAACAGTTAGCTAACTATGGCTACACCTTC. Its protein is CARKQQLANYGYTF.

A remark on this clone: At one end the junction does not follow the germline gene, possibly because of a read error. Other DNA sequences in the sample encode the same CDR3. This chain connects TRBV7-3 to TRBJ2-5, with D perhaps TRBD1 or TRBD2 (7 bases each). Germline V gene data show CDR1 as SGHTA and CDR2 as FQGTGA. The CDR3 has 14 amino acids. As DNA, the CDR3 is TGCGCCAGCAGCAGGGGGGGGAGCCAAGAGACCCAGTACTTC. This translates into CASSRGGSQETQYF.

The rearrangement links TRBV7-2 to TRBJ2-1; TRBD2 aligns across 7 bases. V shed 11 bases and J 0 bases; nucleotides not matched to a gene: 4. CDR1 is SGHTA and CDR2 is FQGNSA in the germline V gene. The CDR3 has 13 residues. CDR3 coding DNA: TGTGCCGGGAGCGGGACCTCCTACAATGAGCAGTTCTTC. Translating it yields CAGSGTSYNEQFF.

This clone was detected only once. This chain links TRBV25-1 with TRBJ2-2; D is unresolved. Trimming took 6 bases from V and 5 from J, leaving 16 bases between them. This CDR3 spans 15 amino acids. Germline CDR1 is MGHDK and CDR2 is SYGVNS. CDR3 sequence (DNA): TGTGCCAGCAGAAAGTCGGGTAGCCTGACCGGGGAGCTGTTTTTT. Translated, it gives CASRKSGSLTGELFF.

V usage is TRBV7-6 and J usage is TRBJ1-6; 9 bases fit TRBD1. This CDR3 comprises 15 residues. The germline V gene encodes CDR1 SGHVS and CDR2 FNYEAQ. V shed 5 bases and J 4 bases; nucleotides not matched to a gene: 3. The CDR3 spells CASSRGTGYNSPLHF. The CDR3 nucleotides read TGTGCCAGCAGCCGCGGGACAGGGTATAATTCACCCCTCCACTTT.

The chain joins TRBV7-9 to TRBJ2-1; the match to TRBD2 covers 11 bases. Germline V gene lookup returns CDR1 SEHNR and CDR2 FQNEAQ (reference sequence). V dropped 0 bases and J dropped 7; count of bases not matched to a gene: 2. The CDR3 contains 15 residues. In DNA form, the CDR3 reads TGTGCCAGCAGCTTAGCACTAGCGGGAGATAATGAGCAGTTCTTC. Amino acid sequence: CASSLALAGDNEQFF.

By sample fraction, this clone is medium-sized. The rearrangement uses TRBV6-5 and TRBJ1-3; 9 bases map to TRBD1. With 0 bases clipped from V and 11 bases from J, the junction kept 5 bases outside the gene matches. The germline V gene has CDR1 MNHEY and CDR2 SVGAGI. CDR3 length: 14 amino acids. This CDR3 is CASSYSGQGNPIYF. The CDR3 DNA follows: TGTGCCAGCAGTTACTCAGGACAGGGGAACCCCATATATTTT.

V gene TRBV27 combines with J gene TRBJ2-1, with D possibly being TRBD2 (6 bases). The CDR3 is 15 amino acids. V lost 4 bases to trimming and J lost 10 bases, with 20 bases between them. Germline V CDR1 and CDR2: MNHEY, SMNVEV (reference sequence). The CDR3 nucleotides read TGTGCCAGCAGTTCTAACGGGGGTCCTTTCTCGGAGCAGTTCTTC. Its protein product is CASSSNGGPFSEQFF.